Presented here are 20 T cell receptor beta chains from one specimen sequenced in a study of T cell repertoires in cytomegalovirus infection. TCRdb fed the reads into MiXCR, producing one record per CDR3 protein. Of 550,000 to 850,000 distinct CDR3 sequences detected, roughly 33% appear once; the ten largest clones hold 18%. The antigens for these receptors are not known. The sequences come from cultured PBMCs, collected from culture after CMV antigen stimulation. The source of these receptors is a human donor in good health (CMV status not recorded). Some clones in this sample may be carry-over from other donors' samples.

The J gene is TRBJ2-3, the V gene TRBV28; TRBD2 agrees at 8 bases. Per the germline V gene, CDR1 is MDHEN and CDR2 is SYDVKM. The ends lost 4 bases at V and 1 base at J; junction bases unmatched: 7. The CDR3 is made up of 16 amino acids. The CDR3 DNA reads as TGTGCCAGCAGTTCCGGGGGGGCCGAGGGCACAGATACGCAGTATTTT. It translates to CASSSGGAEGTDTQYF.

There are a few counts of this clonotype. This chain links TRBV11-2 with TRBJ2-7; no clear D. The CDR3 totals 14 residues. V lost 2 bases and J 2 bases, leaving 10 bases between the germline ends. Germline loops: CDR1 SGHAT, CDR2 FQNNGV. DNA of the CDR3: TGTGCCAGCAGCTTAAGTCTGGGTACCTACGAGCAGTACTTC. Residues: CASSLSLGTYEQYF. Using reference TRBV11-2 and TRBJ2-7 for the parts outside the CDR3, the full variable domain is EAGVAQSPRYKIIEKRQSVAFWCNPISGHATLYWYQQILGQGPKLLIQFQNNGVVDDSQLPKDRFSAERLKGVDSTLKIQPAKLEDSAVYLCASSLSLGTYEQYFGPGTRLTVT.

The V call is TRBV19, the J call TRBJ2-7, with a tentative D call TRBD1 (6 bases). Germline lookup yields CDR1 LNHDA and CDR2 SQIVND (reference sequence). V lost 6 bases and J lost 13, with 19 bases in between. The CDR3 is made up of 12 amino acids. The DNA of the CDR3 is TGTGCCAGTAGGGGGACAAACTACGTCACCTACTTC. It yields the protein CASRGTNYVTYF. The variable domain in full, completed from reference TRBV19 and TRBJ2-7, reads DGGITQSPKYLFRKEGQNVTLSCEQNLNHDAMYWYRQDPGQGLRLIYYSQIVNDFQKGDIAEGYSVSREKKESFPLTVTSAQKNPTAFYLCASRGTNYVTYFGPGTRLTVT.

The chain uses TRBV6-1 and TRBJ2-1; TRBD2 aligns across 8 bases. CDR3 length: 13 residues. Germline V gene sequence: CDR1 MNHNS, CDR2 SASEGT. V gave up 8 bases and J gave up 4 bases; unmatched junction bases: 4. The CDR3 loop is CASVGGGYNEQFF. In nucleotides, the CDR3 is TGTGCCAGCGTGGGCGGGGGGTACAATGAGCAGTTCTTC.

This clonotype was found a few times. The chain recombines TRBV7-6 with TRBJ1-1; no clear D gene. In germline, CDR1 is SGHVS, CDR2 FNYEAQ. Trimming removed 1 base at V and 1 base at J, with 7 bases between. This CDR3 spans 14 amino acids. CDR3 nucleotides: TGTGCCAGCAGCTTAGAGGTGACGAACACTGAAGCTTTCTTT. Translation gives CASSLEVTNTEAFF.

The DNA of the CDR3 is TGTGCCAGCAGCGCCGGGGGAGCAGGCCTTACCTATGGCTACACCTTC. Residues: CASSAGGAGLTYGYTF. The rearrangement uses TRBV7-9 and TRBJ1-2, with a possible D match to TRBD1 (5 bases). Germline lookup yields CDR1 SEHNR and CDR2 FQNEAQ (reference sequence). This CDR3 is built from 16 residues. Trimming left V 5 bases short and J 4 bases short, with 20 bases between.

The CDR3 sequence is CASSENSQGNSPLHF. In nucleotides, the CDR3 is TGTGCCAGCAGCGAAAACAGCCAGGGGAATTCACCCCTCCACTTT. The chain links TRBV9 to TRBJ1-6; tentative D call: TRBD1 (6 bases). The CDR3 totals 15 residues. Germline lookup yields CDR1 SGDLS and CDR2 YYNGEE. V shed 3 bases and J shed 7 bases, with 14 bases lying between them.

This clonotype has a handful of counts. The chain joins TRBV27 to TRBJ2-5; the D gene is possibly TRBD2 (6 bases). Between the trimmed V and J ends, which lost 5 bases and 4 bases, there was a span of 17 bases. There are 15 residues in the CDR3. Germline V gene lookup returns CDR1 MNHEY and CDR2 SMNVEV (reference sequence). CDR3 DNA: TGTGCCAGCAGTCCTGAAAGGCGGGACCGAGAGACCCAGTACTTC. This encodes CASSPERRDRETQYF.

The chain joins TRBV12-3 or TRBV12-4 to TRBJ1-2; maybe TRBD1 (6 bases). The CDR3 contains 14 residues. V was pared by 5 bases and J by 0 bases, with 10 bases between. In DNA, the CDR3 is TGTGCCAGCAGTGCAGGGGCCTCTAACTATGGCTACACCTTC. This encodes CASSAGASNYGYTF.

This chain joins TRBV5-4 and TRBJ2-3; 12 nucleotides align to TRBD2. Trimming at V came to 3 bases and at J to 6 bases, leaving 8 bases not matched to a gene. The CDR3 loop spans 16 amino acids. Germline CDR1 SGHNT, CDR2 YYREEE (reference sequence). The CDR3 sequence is CASSSRLAGVRDTQYF. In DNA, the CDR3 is TGTGCCAGCAGCTCCCGACTAGCGGGAGTGCGGGATACGCAGTATTTT.

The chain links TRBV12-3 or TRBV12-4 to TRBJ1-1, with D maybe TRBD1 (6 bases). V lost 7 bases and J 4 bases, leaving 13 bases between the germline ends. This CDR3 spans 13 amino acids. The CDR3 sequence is CASTIQGSTEAFF. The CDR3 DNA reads TGTGCCAGCACCATACAGGGATCCACTGAAGCTTTCTTT.

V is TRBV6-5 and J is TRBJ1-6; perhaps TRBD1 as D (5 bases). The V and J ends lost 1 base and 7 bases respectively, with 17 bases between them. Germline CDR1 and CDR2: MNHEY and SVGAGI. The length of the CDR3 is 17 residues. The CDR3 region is CASSYFPGPRENSPLHF. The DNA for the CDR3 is TGTGCCAGCAGTTACTTCCCGGGACCCAGGGAGAATTCACCCCTCCACTTT.

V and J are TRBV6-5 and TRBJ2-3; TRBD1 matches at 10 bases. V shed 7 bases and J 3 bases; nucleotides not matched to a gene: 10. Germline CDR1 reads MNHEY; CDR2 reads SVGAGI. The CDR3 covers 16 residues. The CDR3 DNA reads TGTGCCAGCACCTCTTGGGGGGACAGGGGTACAGATACGCAGTATTTT. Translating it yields CASTSWGDRGTDTQYF.

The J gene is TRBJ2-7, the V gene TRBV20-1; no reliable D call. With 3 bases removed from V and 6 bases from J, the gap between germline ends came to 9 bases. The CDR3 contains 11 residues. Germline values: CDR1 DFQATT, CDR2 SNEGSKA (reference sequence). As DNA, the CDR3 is TGCAGTGCTAGCCCGGTAAGCGAGCAGTACTTC. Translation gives CSASPVSEQYF.

CDR3 region: CASTVQTDQPQHF. In DNA, the CDR3 is TGTGCCAGCACCGTACAGACGGATCAGCCCCAGCATTTT. This chain links TRBV2 with TRBJ1-5; D is uncertain. Germline lookup yields CDR1 SNHLY and CDR2 FYNNEI. There are 13 residues in the CDR3. With 7 bases removed from V and 5 bases from J, the gap between germline ends came to 12 bases. The whole variable domain, remainder taken from reference TRBV2 and TRBJ1-5, is EPEVTQTPSHQVTQMGQEVILRCVPISNHLYFYWYRQILGQKVEFLVSFYNNEISEKSEIFDDQFSVERPDGSNFTLKIRSTKLEDSAMYFCASTVQTDQPQHFGDGTRLSIL.

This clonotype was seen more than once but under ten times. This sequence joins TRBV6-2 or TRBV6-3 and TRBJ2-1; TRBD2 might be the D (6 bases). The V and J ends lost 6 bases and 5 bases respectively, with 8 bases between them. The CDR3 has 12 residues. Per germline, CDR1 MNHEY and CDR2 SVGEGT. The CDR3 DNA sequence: TGTGCCAGCAGGCGGGGAAACAATGAGCAGTTCTTC. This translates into CASRRGNNEQFF.

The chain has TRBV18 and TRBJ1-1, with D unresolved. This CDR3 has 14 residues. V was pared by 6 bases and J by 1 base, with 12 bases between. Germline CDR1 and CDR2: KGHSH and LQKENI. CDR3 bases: TGTGCCAGCTCTGGCGGCGGCAGGAACACTGAAGCTTTCTTT. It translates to CASSGGGRNTEAFF. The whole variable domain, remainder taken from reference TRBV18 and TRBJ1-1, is NAGVMQNPRHLVRRRGQEARLRCSPMKGHSHVYWYRQLPEEGLKFMVYLQKENIIDESGMPKERFSAEFPKEGPSILRIQQVVRGDSAAYFCASSGGGRNTEAFFGQGTRLTVV.

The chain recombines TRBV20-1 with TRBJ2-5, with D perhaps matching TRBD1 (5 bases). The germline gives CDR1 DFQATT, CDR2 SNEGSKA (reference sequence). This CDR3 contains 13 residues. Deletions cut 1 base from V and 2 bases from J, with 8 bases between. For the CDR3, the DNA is TGCAGTGCTAGAGCAGGGCCACAAGAGACCCAGTACTTC. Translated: CSARAGPQETQYF.

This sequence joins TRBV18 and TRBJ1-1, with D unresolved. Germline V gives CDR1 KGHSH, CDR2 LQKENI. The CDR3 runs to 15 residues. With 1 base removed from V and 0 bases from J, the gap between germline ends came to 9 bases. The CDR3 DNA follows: TGTGCCAGCTCACCACTAACGGCATTGAACACTGAAGCTTTCTTT. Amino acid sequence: CASSPLTALNTEAFF.

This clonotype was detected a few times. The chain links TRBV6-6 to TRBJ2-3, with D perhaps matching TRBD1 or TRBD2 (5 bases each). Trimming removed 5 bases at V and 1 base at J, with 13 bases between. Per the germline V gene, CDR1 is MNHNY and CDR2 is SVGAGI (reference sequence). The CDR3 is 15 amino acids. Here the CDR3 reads CASSPPPGRTDTQYF. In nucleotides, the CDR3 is TGTGCCAGCAGTCCCCCCCCGGGGCGCACAGATACGCAGTATTTT.